This entry features one T cell receptor (beta chain) sequence. Here immunoSEQ multiplex PCR was the method, and the copy in TCRdb shows in-frame clones only, minus some. The sample lists hundreds of thousands of clones, roughly 90% occurring once. The data belong to a study of shared T cell receptors in the human thymus. This CDR3 region has 17 residues. CDR1 and CDR2 from the germline V gene are MGHRA and YSYEKL. Trimming at V came to 1 base and at J to 2 bases, leaving 7 bases not matched to a gene. Another study also made use of these data, one on human thymus T cells. Per that study: Having surgery to correct congenital heart defects, healthy Finnish infants acted as the donors. Resected material from corrective heart surgery provided the thymus tissue analysed. The authors found apparently biased V and J gene usage in thymic and blood repertoires. Reports from related research described highly overlapping thymic repertoires among unrelated individuals.

Sequenced material: thymocytes. The genes are TRBV4-1 and TRBJ2-2; 7 bases agree with TRBD2. This sequence originates from a boy younger than two with a congenital heart defect. The CDR3 here is CASSQGLSGVNTGELFF. The CDR3, as DNA: TGCGCCAGCAGCCAAGGCTTGAGCGGGGTAAACACCGGGGAGCTGTTTTTT.